The rows below give T cell receptor beta chains drawn from one sample of a study of T-cell reconstitution after alpha-beta-depleted transplantation in children. TCRdb redid the calling of the PCR reads with MiXCR, one entry per CDR3 protein. Of around 480,000 distinct CDR3 sequences in the sample, about 33% were seen once. This specimen consisted of PBMCs from the stem cell graft donor, obtained from the stem cell graft. The receptors were sampled from a human donor who donated a stem cell graft to a child with aplastic anemia. Both conserved end residues are part of each CDR3. The order of the fields is CDR3 DNA, CDR3 protein, clone size, D gene, J gene, V gene. D genes are given only for firm matches. Rows may omit the clone size; those that give it use once, few, many or a size class.

cdr3_nt: TGTGCCAGCAGTTCGGGACGGTACACCGGGGAGCTGTTTTTT
cdr3_aa: CASSSGRYTGELFF
clone_size: -
d_call: -
j_call: TRBJ2-2
v_call: TRBV27

cdr3_nt: TGTGCCAGCAGCCGTCGGGACAGCACTGAAGCTTTCTTT
cdr3_aa: CASSRRDSTEAFF
clone_size: -
d_call: TRBD1
j_call: TRBJ1-1
v_call: TRBV11-2

cdr3_nt: TGTGCCAGCAGCCTAGAAACTACCGGGGGACTCCTCCACTTT
cdr3_aa: CASSLETTGGLLHF
clone_size: -
d_call: -
j_call: TRBJ1-6
v_call: TRBV7-9

cdr3_nt: TGTGCCAGCAGCATAGGACAGGGTGGGACCCAGTACTTC
cdr3_aa: CASSIGQGGTQYF
clone_size: -
d_call: TRBD1
j_call: TRBJ2-5
v_call: TRBV7-8

cdr3_nt: TGTGCCAGCAGTTCCGGTTTGCGCGCGGGCAATCAGCCCCAGCATTTT
cdr3_aa: CASSSGLRAGNQPQHF
clone_size: -
d_call: -
j_call: TRBJ1-5
v_call: TRBV27

cdr3_nt: TGTGCCGGAGGGCGCACCCTAAACAATGAGCAGTTCTTC
cdr3_aa: CAGGRTLNNEQFF
clone_size: -
d_call: -
j_call: TRBJ2-1
v_call: TRBV7-2

cdr3_nt: TGTGCCAGCAGCGTTTTTGCCTCCTCCTACAATGAGCAGTTCTTC
cdr3_aa: CASSVFASSYNEQFF
clone_size: -
d_call: -
j_call: TRBJ2-1
v_call: TRBV9

cdr3_nt: TGTGCCAGCGTCTCCACGGACACAGATACGCAGTATTTT
cdr3_aa: CASVSTDTDTQYF
clone_size: -
d_call: -
j_call: TRBJ2-3
v_call: TRBV6-1

cdr3_nt: TGTGCCAGCACCCGCGCCCAGGCACCGAACACTGAAGCTTTCTTT
cdr3_aa: CASTRAQAPNTEAFF
clone_size: -
d_call: -
j_call: TRBJ1-1
v_call: TRBV7-9

cdr3_nt: TGTGCCAGCAGCTCCGCCCAATACAATGAGCAGTTCTTC
cdr3_aa: CASSSAQYNEQFF
clone_size: -
d_call: -
j_call: TRBJ2-1
v_call: TRBV11-2

cdr3_nt: TGCGCCAGCAGCCGGCCAGGGGTCGGCTATGGCTACACCTTC
cdr3_aa: CASSRPGVGYGYTF
clone_size: -
d_call: -
j_call: TRBJ1-2
v_call: TRBV5-1

cdr3_nt: TGTGCCACCAGCAGAGCGGTCTACAATGAGCAGTTCTTC
cdr3_aa: CATSRAVYNEQFF
clone_size: -
d_call: -
j_call: TRBJ2-1
v_call: TRBV15

cdr3_nt: TGTGCCAGTAGTATAGCCGATGTCTATAATTCACCCCTCCACTTT
cdr3_aa: CASSIADVYNSPLHF
clone_size: few
d_call: -
j_call: TRBJ1-6
v_call: TRBV19

cdr3_nt: TGTGCCTGGAGTGATGGACGGGGTCAGCCCCAGCATTTT
cdr3_aa: CAWSDGRGQPQHF
clone_size: few
d_call: -
j_call: TRBJ1-5
v_call: TRBV30

cdr3_nt: TGTGCCAGCAGTTTACAGGGTCCCTATGGCTACACCTTC
cdr3_aa: CASSLQGPYGYTF
clone_size: few
d_call: -
j_call: TRBJ1-2
v_call: TRBV12-3/TRBV12-4

cdr3_nt: TGTGCCAGCAGTTACCCCAGCGACTACGCGGGGCCGGTAGATACGCAGTATTTT
cdr3_aa: CASSYPSDYAGPVDTQYF
clone_size: few
d_call: -
j_call: TRBJ2-3
v_call: TRBV6-5

cdr3_nt: TGTGCCAGCAGCCCAGGGGCACTAGCGGGGAAAGAGACCCAGTACTTC
cdr3_aa: CASSPGALAGKETQYF
clone_size: once
d_call: TRBD2
j_call: TRBJ2-5
v_call: TRBV7-2

cdr3_nt: TGCAGTGCTACGTTCGATACGCAGTATTTT
cdr3_aa: CSATFDTQYF
clone_size: -
d_call: -
j_call: TRBJ2-3
v_call: TRBV20-1

cdr3_nt: TGTGCCACCTCCGTGCCTCCCAGGCAAGAGACCCAGTACTTC
cdr3_aa: CATSVPPRQETQYF
clone_size: -
d_call: -
j_call: TRBJ2-5
v_call: TRBV28

cdr3_nt: TGTGCCAGCAGCCAAGAGGGGCAGCGGGAGTTCAATGAGCAGTTCTTC
cdr3_aa: CASSQEGQREFNEQFF
clone_size: -
d_call: TRBD2
j_call: TRBJ2-1
v_call: TRBV3-1

cdr3_nt: TGCAGCGCGGGACAGGGAAAAGGACAGCCCCAGCATTTT
cdr3_aa: CSAGQGKGQPQHF
clone_size: -
d_call: TRBD1
j_call: TRBJ1-5
v_call: TRBV29-1

cdr3_nt: TGTGCCAGCAGCGGTAGCGGGAGAGTCGATGAGCAGTTCTTC
cdr3_aa: CASSGSGRVDEQFF
clone_size: few
d_call: TRBD2
j_call: TRBJ2-1
v_call: TRBV12-3/TRBV12-4

cdr3_nt: TGTGCCAGCAGCTTAGAGGGTCGGGCCTTGGGTACTGAAGCTTTCTTT
cdr3_aa: CASSLEGRALGTEAFF
clone_size: -
d_call: -
j_call: TRBJ1-1
v_call: TRBV11-3

cdr3_nt: TGTGCCGCTTCCGGGGAGGAAGAGACCCAGTACTTC
cdr3_aa: CAASGEEETQYF
clone_size: few
d_call: -
j_call: TRBJ2-5
v_call: TRBV10-3

cdr3_nt: TGTGCCAGCAGTTTATTATCAGGGCCCTACGAGCAGTACTTC
cdr3_aa: CASSLLSGPYEQYF
clone_size: few
d_call: -
j_call: TRBJ2-7
v_call: TRBV27

cdr3_nt: TGTGCCAGCTCCCTTCTTTCATCCAGGGAGGGCAATCTGTTAAATCAGCCCCAGCATTTT
cdr3_aa: CASSLLSSREGNLLNQPQHF
clone_size: -
d_call: -
j_call: TRBJ1-5
v_call: TRBV18

cdr3_nt: TGCAGCGTTGAACGGGGGAGCACAGATACGCAGTATTTT
cdr3_aa: CSVERGSTDTQYF
clone_size: -
d_call: -
j_call: TRBJ2-3
v_call: TRBV29-1

cdr3_nt: TGTGCCTGGAGACTAGCGGGCACAGCTACGCAGTATTTT
cdr3_aa: CAWRLAGTATQYF
clone_size: -
d_call: TRBD2
j_call: TRBJ2-3
v_call: TRBV30

cdr3_nt: TGCAGCATTGGAGAGAACACTGAAGCTTTCTTT
cdr3_aa: CSIGENTEAFF
clone_size: -
d_call: -
j_call: TRBJ1-1
v_call: TRBV29-1

cdr3_nt: TGTGCCAGCAGTCCCCGTTCGGGCCACCGACATGAGCAGTTCTTC
cdr3_aa: CASSPRSGHRHEQFF
clone_size: few
d_call: -
j_call: TRBJ2-1
v_call: TRBV12-3/TRBV12-4

cdr3_nt: TGTGCCAGCAGTCGCAGTTGGGACAGCCCTTTCTTT
cdr3_aa: CASSRSWDSPFF
clone_size: few
d_call: TRBD1
j_call: TRBJ1-1
v_call: TRBV14

cdr3_nt: TGCAGTGCCCACCATGGACAGATCCAAGAGACCCAGTACTTC
cdr3_aa: CSAHHGQIQETQYF
clone_size: -
d_call: -
j_call: TRBJ2-5
v_call: TRBV20-1

cdr3_nt: TGTGCCAGCAGCGTCGAACCAACCGGCCGGTATGGCTACACCTTC
cdr3_aa: CASSVEPTGRYGYTF
clone_size: -
d_call: -
j_call: TRBJ1-2
v_call: TRBV9

cdr3_nt: TGCAGTGCTAGGGGATTGGGACAGCTCGCAGAATCGATACACAATGAGCAGTTCTTC
cdr3_aa: CSARGLGQLAESIHNEQFF
clone_size: -
d_call: TRBD1
j_call: TRBJ2-1
v_call: TRBV20-1

cdr3_nt: TGTGCCAGCAGTTACGAGAACACAGCAACCACCTTC
cdr3_aa: CASSYENTATTF
clone_size: few
d_call: -
j_call: TRBJ1-2
v_call: TRBV6-2/TRBV6-3

cdr3_nt: TGTGCCAGCAGCTTAGAATGGGGGCAGTTCTTC
cdr3_aa: CASSLEWGQFF
clone_size: -
d_call: -
j_call: TRBJ2-1
v_call: TRBV7-8

cdr3_nt: TGCAGTGCTAGACCTCTGAGCGGGGAAGGGTACAATGAGCAGTTCTTC
cdr3_aa: CSARPLSGEGYNEQFF
clone_size: few
d_call: TRBD2
j_call: TRBJ2-1
v_call: TRBV20-1

cdr3_nt: TGTGCCAGCAGCGCACAGGGGGATCAGCCCCAGCATTTT
cdr3_aa: CASSAQGDQPQHF
clone_size: -
d_call: TRBD1
j_call: TRBJ1-5
v_call: TRBV9

cdr3_nt: TGCGCCAGGGAGGGACAGCAGTTTCAGCCCCAGCATTTT
cdr3_aa: CAREGQQFQPQHF
clone_size: -
d_call: TRBD1
j_call: TRBJ1-5
v_call: TRBV10-1

cdr3_nt: TGTGCCAGCAGCTTAGGTCCCGGGGTTGAGCAGTTCTTC
cdr3_aa: CASSLGPGVEQFF
clone_size: -
d_call: -
j_call: TRBJ2-1
v_call: TRBV7-2